This TCR beta chain came from a study of cytomegalovirus exposure and HLA in healthy donors. Germline CDR1 and CDR2: SEHNR and FQNEAQ (reference sequence). V dropped 2 bases and J dropped 0 bases, with 11 bases sitting between them. The CDR3 has 16 residues. Note on this clone: Its antigen is not identified.

Use of 60 Vbeta and 13 Jbeta primers characterized the PCR. Original analysis: A follow-up analysis tallied about 88 million unique TCR beta chains, 8.5 million to 14 million shared. The table came from immunoSEQ multiplex PCR; TCRdb's copy has only in-frame clones and leaves some out. For V, J and clone size, that table is used; D and trimming come from the DNA. The sample shows about 140,000 clones, more than 75% of them seen only once. Study-level findings and limits: CMV serostatus was the sole immune exposure data available. TCR association rates varied by HLA locus in a later analysis, with DRB1 highest and HLA-C lowest. Trimming of TCR beta V- and J-genes showed a link, identified in a later analysis, to a missense DCLRE1C variant.

The chain links TRBV7-9 to TRBJ2-1, with D possibly TRBD1 on 5 matching bases. The sequencing sample was made of PBMCs. The TCR comes from a female donor in good health and CMV-seronegative. CDR3 residues: CASSLQGQSSYNEQFF. The CDR3 region has the DNA TGTGCCAGCAGCTTACAGGGTCAGAGCTCCTACAATGAGCAGTTCTTC. Variable domain in full (rest from reference TRBV7-9 and TRBJ2-1): DTGVSQNPRHKITKRGQNVTFRCDPISEHNRLYWYRQTLGQGPEFLTYFQNEAQLEKSRLLSDRFSAERPKGSFSTLEIQRTEQGDSAMYLCASSLQGQSSYNEQFFGPGTRLTVL.